The rows below give T cell receptor beta chains drawn from one sample of a study of immune characteristics of hereditary and idiopathic chronic pancreatitis. Profiled with immunoSEQ multiplex PCR; TCRdb holds only in-frame clones, not every one. The data hold 5,600 or so clones, with about 70% observed a single time. Specimen: pancreas tissue with hereditary chronic pancreatitis. All receptors come from a human donor with chronic pancreatitis. CDR3s leave out the opening cysteine and the closing phenylalanine or tryptophan.

v_gene	j_gene	CDR3aa
TRBV5-1	TRBJ2-2	ASSSSTGGIGELF
TRBV7-8	TRBJ1-6	ASAGGTPYNSPLH
TRBV5-6	TRBJ2-1	ASSLGLGAEQF
TRBV6-4	TRBJ1-2	ASSDSNAGRGGYT
TRBV25-1	TRBJ1-1	ASSAPQGLNTEAF
TRBV6-5	TRBJ2-7	ASRLFFPGQYEQY
TRBV11-1	TRBJ2-2	ASSPSRGAGELF
TRBV14	TRBJ2-2	ASSLIRRTGELF
TRBV20-1	TRBJ2-5	SASRAQETQY
TRBV7-2	TRBJ2-1	ASSPSRGTSAYNEQF
TRBV6-6	TRBJ1-3	ASAGSGNTIY
TRBV6-5	TRBJ2-1	ASSYRDRGDEQF
TRBV1	TRBJ2-5	TSSQVMRKQETQY
TRBV5-6	TRBJ1-1	ASSLRDTEAF
TRBV28	TRBJ1-2	ASRRQGDGYGYT
TRBV7-2	TRBJ1-5	ASSLWVASNQPQH
TRBV7-2	TRBJ2-1	ASSYRLAGGSTYNEQF
TRBV5-1	TRBJ2-5	ASSLTGGGETQY
TRBV2	TRBJ2-1	ASSEYPGNEQF
TRBV12-3/TRBV12-4	TRBJ1-1	ASSLRGETEAF
TRBV5-6	TRBJ1-6	ASSVTGGSYNSPLH
TRBV6-6	TRBJ1-1	ASRGSGAEMNTEAF
TRBV5-1	TRBJ2-5	ASSLGPGEETQY
TRBV6-2/TRBV6-3	TRBJ2-4	ASSYWTGGSENIQY
TRBV27	TRBJ2-7	ASSFFQGRREQY
TRBV15	TRBJ1-1	ATSRGGGTNTEAF
TRBV20-1	TRBJ2-7	SASLSMEQY